What follows are 8 T cell receptor beta chains derived from one specimen sequenced in a study of T cell clonality in common variable immunodeficiency. Profiled with immunoSEQ multiplex PCR; TCRdb holds only in-frame clones, not every one. The sample gives tens of thousands of clones, none seen only once, and the top ten clones hold roughly 1.9%. Sequenced material: peripheral blood mononuclear cells. The receptors stem from a person between 18 and 75 years old in good health.

In its sample, this clone was seen many times. The DNA ends 3 residues before the CDR3 does, and the rest of the CDR3 is filled in from the germline J gene. The chain uses TRBV5-6 and TRBJ1-1; D remains ambiguous. CDR3 length: 14 amino acids. The germline CDR1 and CDR2 sequences are SGHDT and YYEEEE. Trimming took 0 bases from V and 1 from J, leaving 7 bases between them. CDR3 DNA (partial): TGTGCCAGCAGCTTGGAATTCGGGAACACTGAA. This gives the protein CASSLEFGNTE. The entire CDR3 protein is CASSLEFGNTEAFF.

This clone was counted ten times or more. The sequenced fragment ends 3 residues before the CDR3 boundary, so the rest is inferred from the germline J gene. V and J are TRBV5-1 and TRBJ1-1, with D tentatively TRBD1 (6 bases). CDR3 length equals 13 residues. Germline V gene data show CDR1 as SGHRS and CDR2 as YFSETQ. The V end was cut by 7 bases, the J end by 1 base, with 11 bases between. The CDR3 here is CASGDTPNTEAFF. CDR3 bases read: TGCGCCAGCGGGGACACTCCGAACACTGAA.

This clone was detected many times. The covered CDR3 bases are TGTGCCAGCAGCGAGCGTCCCGGGCGGGTCGACGAG. This encodes CASSERPGRVDE. The entire CDR3 protein reads CASSERPGRVDEQYF. This chain uses TRBV5-5 with TRBJ2-7; tentatively, D is TRBD2 (5 bases). Coverage ceases 3 residues before the CDR3 finishes, and the germline J gene fills in the end. Germline lookup yields CDR1 SGHKS and CDR2 YYEKEE (reference sequence). The length of the CDR3 is 15 residues. V dropped 4 bases and J dropped 5 bases, with 19 bases sitting between them. Complete variable domain (other parts from reference TRBV5-5 and TRBJ2-7): DAGVTQSPTHLIKTRGQQVTLRCSPISGHKSVSWYQQVLGQGPQFIFQYYEKEERGRGNFPDRFSARQFPNYSSELNVNALLLGDSALYLCASSERPGRVDEQYFGPGTRLTVT.

As concerns this clone: The junction and the germline gene differ at one end; a read error may be behind it. The read halts 3 residues ahead of the CDR3 end, with the missing end drawn from the germline J gene. The rearrangement uses TRBV6-2 or TRBV6-3 and TRBJ1-2, with 11 bases identical to TRBD1. CDR1 and CDR2 from the germline V gene are MNHEY and SVGEGT. CDR3 length: 15 residues. CDR3 sequence reads: CASSYGQGAKYGYTF. The sequenced CDR3 bases are TGTGCCAGCAGTTACGGACAGGGGGCTAAGTATGGC.

This clone was detected many times. The read comes to an end 3 residues before the CDR3 does, leaving the germline J gene to fill in the end. This chain uses TRBV19 with TRBJ1-4, with D possibly matching TRBD1 (5 bases). V was pared by 3 bases and J by 3 bases, with 8 bases between. The CDR3 runs to 14 residues. Germline CDR1 and CDR2: LNHDA and SQIVND (reference sequence). This CDR3 reads CASSIQGANEKLFF. The part of the CDR3 DNA that was read is TGTGCCAGTAGTATTCAGGGAGCTAATGAAAAA. The variable domain in full, with the rest retrieved from reference TRBV19 and TRBJ1-4, is DGGITQSPKYLFRKEGQNVTLSCEQNLNHDAMYWYRQDPGQGLRLIYYSQIVNDFQKGDIAEGYSVSREKKESFPLTVTSAQKNPTAFYLCASSIQGANEKLFFGSGTQLSVL.

This clone was observed many times. With the read ending 3 residues before the CDR3 end, the germline J gene is used to fill in that end. The chain uses TRBV6-1 and TRBJ2-4; 11 bases align to TRBD1. Trimming at V came to 2 bases and at J to 3 bases, leaving 6 bases not matched to a gene. CDR3 length equals 17 residues. The germline V gene has CDR1 MNHNS and CDR2 SASEGT. The sequenced part of the CDR3 DNA is TGTGCCAGCAGTGAATGGGGGACAGGGGGAGGCAAAAACATT. Protein product: CASSEWGTGGGKNI. The whole CDR3 region reads CASSEWGTGGGKNIQYF.

As to this clone: Read sequence stops 3 residues before the CDR3 end, and the germline J gene provides the missing end. The chain employs TRBV25-1 and TRBJ2-5; 8 positions match TRBD1. The CDR3 spans 13 residues. The V segment lost 4 bases and the J segment 5 bases; nucleotides outside the gene matches: 3. The germline V gene has CDR1 MGHDK and CDR2 SYGVNS. The CDR3 loop is CASSAWTGETQYF. The covered CDR3 bases are TGTGCCAGCAGTGCTTGGACAGGGGAGACC.

In its sample, this clone was seen many times. The read finishes 3 residues shy of the CDR3 end, and the germline J gene is used to complete it. The V and J genes are TRBV29-1 and TRBJ1-2; D gene unclear. Trimming cost V 3 bases and J 4 bases, with 6 bases left between them. The germline gives CDR1 SQVTM, CDR2 ANQGSEA. CDR3 length equals 11 residues. CDR3 sequence: CSVEAAYGYTF. The CDR3 bases that were read are TGCAGCGTTGAGGCGGCCTATGGC. The entire variable domain, with the rest obtained from reference TRBV29-1 and TRBJ1-2, is as follows: SAVISQKPSRDICQRGTSLTIQCQVDSQVTMMFWYRQQPGQSLTLIATANQGSEATYESGFVIDKFPISRPNLTFSTLTVSNMSPEDSSIYLCSVEAAYGYTFGSGTRLTVV.